This is a list of T cell receptor beta chains from one sample in a study of blood T cell repertoires in COVID-19. The data were produced by immunoSEQ multiplex PCR, yet TCRdb's version contains in-frame clones alone and is incomplete. The data show 250,000 to 300,000 clones, roughly 80% seen once. The source material was PBMCs or T cells enriched from blood (not recorded which). These receptors were taken from a man aged 35 to 55 who had been exposed to COVID-19. Both conserved end residues are part of each CDR3. A D gene is named only where the DNA matches it firmly. Size is stated for part of the rows, as once, few or many counts, or as a class when the clone is expanded.

TRBV6-1,-,-,TRBJ2-7,TGTGCCAGCAGTGAAGGGCGACCTATCCGGGGCGAGCAGTACTTC,CASSEGRPIRGEQYF
TRBV5-5,-,-,TRBJ2-3,TGTGCCAGCAGCTTGGAGTTGCAGGGGCCTGCAGATACGCAGTATTTT,CASSLELQGPADTQYF
TRBV9,-,-,TRBJ1-2,TGTGCCAGCAGCGTAGACGAGGGTCGGTCGGACACCTTC,CASSVDEGRSDTF
TRBV28,few,TRBD1,TRBJ1-6,TGTGCCAGCAGTTTGGGACAGGGATTAAGGAATTCACCCCTCCACTTT,CASSLGQGLRNSPLHF
TRBV15,-,TRBD1,TRBJ1-3,TGTGCCACCAGCAGAGGGACAGGGGTGTACGGCTCTGGAAACACCATATATTTT,CATSRGTGVYGSGNTIYF
TRBV18,many,-,TRBJ1-6,TGTGCCAGCTCACCATACCAGGGGATGGCTAGCTCCTATAATTCACCCCTCCACTTT,CASSPYQGMASSYNSPLHF
TRBV6-5,-,TRBD2,TRBJ2-1,TGTGCCAGCATCAGAGCGGGAGGGGAGAATGAGCAGTTCTTC,CASIRAGGENEQFF
TRBV3-1/TRBV3-2,many,TRBD1,TRBJ2-7,TGTGCCAGCAGCCAAGATAGTGGGACAGGGAAATACGAGCAGTACTTC,CASSQDSGTGKYEQYF
TRBV11-3,-,-,TRBJ2-5,TGTGCCAGCAGCTCCTCGGAGGGGGAGACCCAGTACTTC,CASSSSEGETQYF
TRBV24-1,-,-,TRBJ1-5,TGTGCCACCAGTGATTCTGGGGCTGGTCAGCCCCAGCATTTT,CATSDSGAGQPQHF
TRBV6-5,-,TRBD1,TRBJ2-7,TGTGCCAGCAGACCCCGGGACAGGGGGTATTACGAGCAGTACTTC,CASRPRDRGYYEQYF
TRBV24-1,-,-,TRBJ1-5,TGTGCCACCAGTGACGCACACAATCAGCCCCAGCATTTT,CATSDAHNQPQHF
TRBV19,-,TRBD1,TRBJ2-1,TGTGCCAGTAGTATTCCCACAGGGGGCAATGAGCAGTTCTTC,CASSIPTGGNEQFF
TRBV29-1,-,-,TRBJ1-2,TGCAGCGTTGACAGGGCGGAGGGCTACACCTTC,CSVDRAEGYTF
TRBV13,-,-,TRBJ1-2,TGTGCCAGCAGTCCAACAGGGAATGGCTACACCTTC,CASSPTGNGYTF
TRBV19,-,-,TRBJ2-2,TGTGCCAGTAACAAATTAACGAACACCGGGGAGCTGTTTTTT,CASNKLTNTGELFF
TRBV19,-,-,TRBJ2-1,TGTGCCAGTAGTACCCGACTAGGGAACTACAATGAGCAGTTCTTC,CASSTRLGNYNEQFF
TRBV11-2,few,-,TRBJ1-6,TGTGCCAGCAGCTTAGTAACAGGCATGAGTTCACCCCTCCACTTT,CASSLVTGMSSPLHF
TRBV3-1/TRBV3-2,-,TRBD1,TRBJ2-7,TGTGCCAGCGCCGAGACAGGGCGAGCGTACGAGCAGTACTTC,CASAETGRAYEQYF
TRBV10-2,once,-,TRBJ1-1,TGCGCCAGCATGGAACCGGGGGTGAACACTGAAGCTTTCTTT,CASMEPGVNTEAFF
TRBV5-8,-,TRBD1,TRBJ1-6,TGTGCCAGCAGCGTAGAACAGGGGGCTAAACGCCTCCACTTT,CASSVEQGAKRLHF
TRBV9,once,-,TRBJ2-7,TGTGCCAGCAGCGCAGGAGGGTGGGAATACTCCTACGAGCAGTACTTC,CASSAGGWEYSYEQYF
TRBV2,few,TRBD1,TRBJ1-5,TGTGCCAGCAAAAACAGGGGAAATCAGCCCCAGCATTTT,CASKNRGNQPQHF
TRBV7-9,-,-,TRBJ1-2,TGTGCCAGCAGCCCGGACAGCTCTAACTATGGCTACACCTTC,CASSPDSSNYGYTF
TRBV27,-,-,TRBJ2-7,TGTGCCAGCAGGCACAGGGCCACTGGCGAGCAGTACTTC,CASRHRATGEQYF
TRBV7-6,-,-,TRBJ2-6,TGTGCCAGCAGCTTACCAGTGTCTGGGGCCAACGTCCTGACTTTC,CASSLPVSGANVLTF
TRBV9,-,-,TRBJ2-7,TGTGCCAGCAGCGGAAAGGGGGAGGGGCAGTACTTC,CASSGKGEGQYF
TRBV5-1,-,TRBD2,TRBJ2-2,TGCGCCAGCAGCTTGCTACTAGCGGGAGGCGGGCTGTTTTTT,CASSLLLAGGGLFF
TRBV12-3/TRBV12-4,-,-,TRBJ1-5,TGTGCCAGCGAATCGGGGTCGCCCCAGCATTTT,CASESGSPQHF
TRBV6-6,-,TRBD1,TRBJ2-7,TGTGCCAGCAGTACGGGACAGGGTGCCCACGAGCAGTACTTC,CASSTGQGAHEQYF
TRBV21-1,-,-,TRBJ2-1,TGTGCCAGCAGCAAAGGGATAGCGGGACCTGAGTATGAGCAGTTCTTC,CASSKGIAGPEYEQFF
TRBV30,-,TRBD1,TRBJ1-1,TGTGCCTGGAGTGTCTCAGGGGGCTTCACTGAAGCTTTCTTT,CAWSVSGGFTEAFF
TRBV2,once,-,TRBJ2-6,TGTGCCAGCACCTTAAGGGGTGGGGCCAACGTCCTGACTTTC,CASTLRGGANVLTF
TRBV19,once,TRBD2,TRBJ2-1,TGTGCCAGTAGTAGAACTAGCGGGAGGGCCTGGGGGCGGGACAATGAGCAGTTCTTC,CASSRTSGRAWGRDNEQFF
TRBV2,few,-,TRBJ1-2,TGTGCCAGCAGTGAACCGTGGCAGGGCGGAGGCTACACCTTC,CASSEPWQGGGYTF
TRBV29-1,few,TRBD1,TRBJ1-2,TGCAGCGTACAGGGGGGCCTCTATGGCTACACCTTC,CSVQGGLYGYTF
TRBV30,once,TRBD2,TRBJ2-4,TGTGCCTGGGGCGGGAGGGCCACTGGATCATTAGCCAAAAACATTCAGTACTTC,CAWGGRATGSLAKNIQYF
TRBV19,-,TRBD2,TRBJ2-7,TGTGCCAGTAGCCGGGTTGCCAGCGGGAGCTCCTACGAGCAGTACTTC,CASSRVASGSSYEQYF
TRBV24-1,few,TRBD1,TRBJ1-1,TGTGCCACCAGTGATGGACAGGGATTGAACACTGAAGCTTTCTTT,CATSDGQGLNTEAFF
TRBV7-9,-,TRBD1,TRBJ1-1,TGTGCCAGCAGCTTAGCGTCGGGACAGTTTGAAGCTTTCTTT,CASSLASGQFEAFF
TRBV3-1/TRBV3-2,-,-,TRBJ2-3,TGTGCCAGCAGCCCCGAGAGGAGGGGCACAGATACGCAGTATTTT,CASSPERRGTDTQYF
TRBV9,-,-,TRBJ2-7,TGTGCCAGCAGCGTACGTGGTAAGACATCCAACGAGCAGTACTTC,CASSVRGKTSNEQYF
TRBV30,few,-,TRBJ1-6,TGTGCCTGGAGTACGCGACAGAATTCACCCCTCCACTTT,CAWSTRQNSPLHF
TRBV28,-,TRBD2,TRBJ2-1,TGTGCCAGCCCCCCTAGCGGGATAGGAAATGTAGGTAATGAGCAGTTCTTC,CASPPSGIGNVGNEQFF
TRBV4-2,-,-,TRBJ2-7,TGTGCCAGCAGCCAAGAACGGGCCCCGGGAATCTACGAGCAGTACTTC,CASSQERAPGIYEQYF
TRBV23-1,-,TRBD2,TRBJ2-5,TGCGCCAGCACCCCTAGCGGGATGGAGACCCAGTACTTC,CASTPSGMETQYF
TRBV18,-,TRBD1,TRBJ2-5,TGTGCCAGCTCACCACGGGCGGACAGGGGGGAGACCCAGTACTTC,CASSPRADRGETQYF
TRBV7-7,-,TRBD2,TRBJ2-3,TGTGCTAGCAGCTTAGACAGCGGGAGCTCAGATACGCAGTATTTT,CASSLDSGSSDTQYF
TRBV24-1,-,TRBD2,TRBJ2-3,TGTGCCACCGGGGGGGACACAGATACGCAGTATTTT,CATGGDTDTQYF